This is a list of T cell receptor beta chains from one sample in a study of blood T cell repertoires in COVID-19. Using immunoSEQ multiplex PCR, the repertoire was profiled, and TCRdb retains in-frame clones only, with some absent. This sample carries around 220,000 clones, 90% of them seen once, and the ten largest clones take roughly 16%. What was sequenced was PBMCs or T cells enriched from blood (not recorded which). The receptor source for this set is a man younger than 45 who had been exposed to COVID-19. Both conserved end residues are part of each CDR3. A D gene is named only where the DNA matches it firmly. Clone size is stated in some rows and not others, as once, few, many or a class when expanded.

J gene: TRBJ2-5; clone size: -; V gene: TRBV5-6; D gene: TRBD1; CDR3 DNA: TGTGCCAGCAGCCGACGGGACAGGTCAGAAGAGACCCAGTACTTC; CDR3 protein: CASSRRDRSEETQYF
J gene: TRBJ2-1; clone size: -; V gene: TRBV24-1; D gene: TRBD2; CDR3 DNA: TGTGCCACCAGTGGGGAGCGGGGGCCCCCTGTGGATGAGCAGTTCTTC; CDR3 protein: CATSGERGPPVDEQFF
J gene: TRBJ1-1; clone size: -; V gene: TRBV2; D gene: -; CDR3 DNA: TGTGCCAGCAGTTCTACCGGGACAACTTTCTTT; CDR3 protein: CASSSTGTTFF
J gene: TRBJ1-6; clone size: -; V gene: TRBV3-1/TRBV3-2; D gene: -; CDR3 DNA: TGTGCCAGCAGCCAATTCTCTGGGGAGGTTTCACCCCTCCACTTT; CDR3 protein: CASSQFSGEVSPLHF
J gene: TRBJ2-7; clone size: -; V gene: TRBV19; D gene: -; CDR3 DNA: TGTGCCAGTAGTGTATCGGGGGCCTACGAGCAGTACTTC; CDR3 protein: CASSVSGAYEQYF
J gene: TRBJ1-6; clone size: -; V gene: TRBV6-1; D gene: -; CDR3 DNA: TGTGCCAGCAGTGAACTTGGAGGGGGGGATTCACCCCTCCACTTT; CDR3 protein: CASSELGGGDSPLHF
J gene: TRBJ1-6; clone size: -; V gene: TRBV5-1; D gene: -; CDR3 DNA: TGCGCCAGCAGCTTGCAGGGTACGACCTATAATTCACCCCTCCACTTT; CDR3 protein: CASSLQGTTYNSPLHF
J gene: TRBJ2-2; clone size: -; V gene: TRBV9; D gene: -; CDR3 DNA: TGTGCCAGCAGCTCTCAGAGGGACACCGGGGAGCTGTTTTTT; CDR3 protein: CASSSQRDTGELFF
J gene: TRBJ1-6; clone size: -; V gene: TRBV7-9; D gene: TRBD1; CDR3 DNA: TGTGCCAGCAGCCTGGGACAGGGGCGTCTTGGTAATTCACCCCTCCACTTT; CDR3 protein: CASSLGQGRLGNSPLHF
J gene: TRBJ1-2; clone size: -; V gene: TRBV5-4; D gene: -; CDR3 DNA: TGTGCCAGCAGCCTGGGGCCCAGGGCAGATAACTATGGCTACACCTTC; CDR3 protein: CASSLGPRADNYGYTF
J gene: TRBJ1-2; clone size: once; V gene: TRBV11-2; D gene: TRBD1; CDR3 DNA: TGTGCCAGCAGCTTCACTCAGACAGGGGTAAACTATGGCTACACCTTC; CDR3 protein: CASSFTQTGVNYGYTF
J gene: TRBJ1-2; clone size: many; V gene: TRBV10-2; D gene: TRBD1; CDR3 DNA: TGCGCCAGCAGGGTAACCGGGACAGGGATTGGTGGCTACACCTTC; CDR3 protein: CASRVTGTGIGGYTF
J gene: TRBJ2-1; clone size: once; V gene: TRBV3-1/TRBV3-2; D gene: TRBD2; CDR3 DNA: TGTGCCAGCAGCCCCTTAACTAGCGGATCATCAGGTGAGCAGTTCTTC; CDR3 protein: CASSPLTSGSSGEQFF
J gene: TRBJ2-7; clone size: -; V gene: TRBV6-5; D gene: -; CDR3 DNA: TGTGCCAGCAGATTAGACAGGAACCTCGAGCAGTACTTC; CDR3 protein: CASRLDRNLEQYF
J gene: TRBJ2-1; clone size: -; V gene: TRBV19; D gene: -; CDR3 DNA: TGTGCCAGTGGACCGAGCTACACCTCAGGGGAGTTCTTC; CDR3 protein: CASGPSYTSGEFF
J gene: TRBJ2-7; clone size: -; V gene: TRBV5-5; D gene: TRBD2; CDR3 DNA: TGTGCCAGCAGCTTGGGTAGCGGGGGCACCTCCGAGCAGTACTTC; CDR3 protein: CASSLGSGGTSEQYF
J gene: TRBJ1-2; clone size: -; V gene: TRBV3-1/TRBV3-2; D gene: -; CDR3 DNA: TGTGCCAGCAGCCAAGATCCCCAGTATGGCTACACCTTC; CDR3 protein: CASSQDPQYGYTF
J gene: TRBJ1-4; clone size: -; V gene: TRBV19; D gene: -; CDR3 DNA: TGTGCCAGTAGCCTACAGGTTGCTAATGAAAAACTGTTTTTT; CDR3 protein: CASSLQVANEKLFF
J gene: TRBJ2-3; clone size: -; V gene: TRBV11-2; D gene: TRBD2; CDR3 DNA: TGTGCCAGCAGTTTTGTAGCGGGGGGCACCACAGATACGCAGTATTTT; CDR3 protein: CASSFVAGGTTDTQYF
J gene: TRBJ1-2; clone size: -; V gene: TRBV29-1; D gene: -; CDR3 DNA: TGCAGCGTTGAGAGGGGGTCGGGAGGCTACACCTTC; CDR3 protein: CSVERGSGGYTF
J gene: TRBJ1-2; clone size: -; V gene: TRBV5-1; D gene: TRBD1; CDR3 DNA: TGCGCCAGCAGCTTTACAGGGGGCAAGACCTATGGCTACACCTTC; CDR3 protein: CASSFTGGKTYGYTF
J gene: TRBJ1-5; clone size: once; V gene: TRBV7-2; D gene: TRBD1; CDR3 DNA: TGTGCCAGCAGCTTACGACAGGGCACTCAGCCCCAGCATTTT; CDR3 protein: CASSLRQGTQPQHF
J gene: TRBJ1-5; clone size: -; V gene: TRBV18; D gene: -; CDR3 DNA: TGTGCCAGCTCATCCCGGGACACCAACCCCAATCAGCCCCAGCATTTT; CDR3 protein: CASSSRDTNPNQPQHF
J gene: TRBJ2-1; clone size: -; V gene: TRBV4-3; D gene: -; CDR3 DNA: TGCGCCAGCAGCCAAGCTTTCAGGGAACTCAATGAGCAGTTCTTC; CDR3 protein: CASSQAFRELNEQFF
J gene: TRBJ1-1; clone size: once; V gene: TRBV7-9; D gene: -; CDR3 DNA: TGTGCCAGCCGGAAAGACTTCGGGCTGAGGGTTACTGAAGCTTTCTTT; CDR3 protein: CASRKDFGLRVTEAFF
J gene: TRBJ2-7; clone size: -; V gene: TRBV6-2/TRBV6-3; D gene: -; CDR3 DNA: TGTGCCAGCAGTTACTCGACTGCCGGATCCTACGAGCAGTACTTC; CDR3 protein: CASSYSTAGSYEQYF
J gene: TRBJ1-1; clone size: -; V gene: TRBV12-3/TRBV12-4; D gene: -; CDR3 DNA: TGTGCCAGCAGCGAGAGTACTGAAGCTTTCTTT; CDR3 protein: CASSESTEAFF
J gene: TRBJ1-1; clone size: -; V gene: TRBV7-9; D gene: -; CDR3 DNA: TGTGCCAGCAGCTCAAACCTCGGGGTTGGGGCTTTCTTT; CDR3 protein: CASSSNLGVGAFF
J gene: TRBJ1-1; clone size: -; V gene: TRBV5-6; D gene: -; CDR3 DNA: TGTGCCAGCAGCGGACTGGGTGTCACTGAAGCTTTCTTT; CDR3 protein: CASSGLGVTEAFF
J gene: TRBJ1-2; clone size: -; V gene: TRBV29-1; D gene: -; CDR3 DNA: TGCAGCGTTGTTGGAGATGGCTACACCTTC; CDR3 protein: CSVVGDGYTF
J gene: TRBJ2-3; clone size: -; V gene: TRBV19; D gene: -; CDR3 DNA: TGTGCCAGCCGGGGAGCAAGACTTAGCACAGATACGCAGTATTTT; CDR3 protein: CASRGARLSTDTQYF
J gene: TRBJ1-4; clone size: once; V gene: TRBV18; D gene: TRBD1; CDR3 DNA: TGTGCCAGCTCGTCGACGGGGCCGACAGGGACTAATGAAAAACTGTTTTTT; CDR3 protein: CASSSTGPTGTNEKLFF
J gene: TRBJ1-5; clone size: once; V gene: TRBV19; D gene: -; CDR3 DNA: TGTGCCAGTAGTATAGCACAGGGAAGCAATCAGCCCCAGCATTTT; CDR3 protein: CASSIAQGSNQPQHF
J gene: TRBJ2-7; clone size: -; V gene: TRBV3-1/TRBV3-2; D gene: TRBD2; CDR3 DNA: TGTGCCAGCAGCCAAGGTATGTTGGGACTAGCGGGGCGACTCTCCTACGAGCAGTACTTC; CDR3 protein: CASSQGMLGLAGRLSYEQYF
J gene: TRBJ2-3; clone size: -; V gene: TRBV15; D gene: TRBD2; CDR3 DNA: TGTGCCACCAGCACGGGACTAGCAATAAAAAACACAGATACGCAGTATTTT; CDR3 protein: CATSTGLAIKNTDTQYF
J gene: TRBJ2-3; clone size: -; V gene: TRBV7-2; D gene: TRBD1; CDR3 DNA: TGTGCCAGCAGCTTCTTGGACCCGGGACAGATCACAGATACGCAGTATTTT; CDR3 protein: CASSFLDPGQITDTQYF
J gene: TRBJ1-4; clone size: -; V gene: TRBV5-1; D gene: TRBD1; CDR3 DNA: TGCGCCAGCAGCTTGGCCCAGGGGGCTGTGAATGAAAAACTGTTTTTT; CDR3 protein: CASSLAQGAVNEKLFF
J gene: TRBJ1-2; clone size: -; V gene: TRBV5-1; D gene: -; CDR3 DNA: TGCGCCAGCAGCTTGGGGGTGGACAGAGGAGCGAGCTACACCTTC; CDR3 protein: CASSLGVDRGASYTF
J gene: TRBJ1-3; clone size: -; V gene: TRBV9; D gene: -; CDR3 DNA: TGTGCCAGCAGCGTAGTCATGTCAGGAAGAAACACCATATATTTT; CDR3 protein: CASSVVMSGRNTIYF
J gene: TRBJ2-5; clone size: once; V gene: TRBV3-1/TRBV3-2; D gene: -; CDR3 DNA: TGTGCCAGCAGCCAAGAACGCACTGGTGCTGAGACCCAGTACTTC; CDR3 protein: CASSQERTGAETQYF
J gene: TRBJ2-3; clone size: -; V gene: TRBV5-1; D gene: TRBD2; CDR3 DNA: TGCGCCAGCAGATATGGGACTAGCGGGGGATCAGATACGCAGTATTTT; CDR3 protein: CASRYGTSGGSDTQYF
J gene: TRBJ1-5; clone size: -; V gene: TRBV5-1; D gene: TRBD1; CDR3 DNA: TGCGCCAGCAGCTTGGATGGGACAGGGGGGAATCAGCCCCAGCATTTT; CDR3 protein: CASSLDGTGGNQPQHF